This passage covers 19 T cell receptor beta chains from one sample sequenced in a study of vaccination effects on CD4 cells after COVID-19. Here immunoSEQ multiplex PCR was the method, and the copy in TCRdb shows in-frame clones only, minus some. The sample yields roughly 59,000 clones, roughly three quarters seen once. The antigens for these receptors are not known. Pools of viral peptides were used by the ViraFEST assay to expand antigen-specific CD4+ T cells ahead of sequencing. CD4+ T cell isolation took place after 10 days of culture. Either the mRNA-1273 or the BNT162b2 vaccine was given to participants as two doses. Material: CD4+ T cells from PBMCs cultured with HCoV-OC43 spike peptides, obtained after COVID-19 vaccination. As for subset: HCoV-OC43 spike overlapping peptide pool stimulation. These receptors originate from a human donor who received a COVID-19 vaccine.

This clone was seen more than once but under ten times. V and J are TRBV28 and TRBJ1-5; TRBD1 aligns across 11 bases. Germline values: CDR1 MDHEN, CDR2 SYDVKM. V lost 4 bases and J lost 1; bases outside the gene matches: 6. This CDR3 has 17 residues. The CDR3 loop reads CASSSGQGVRSNQPQHF. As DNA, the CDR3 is TGTGCCAGCAGTTCGGGACAGGGGGTACGAAGCAATCAGCCCCAGCATTTT.

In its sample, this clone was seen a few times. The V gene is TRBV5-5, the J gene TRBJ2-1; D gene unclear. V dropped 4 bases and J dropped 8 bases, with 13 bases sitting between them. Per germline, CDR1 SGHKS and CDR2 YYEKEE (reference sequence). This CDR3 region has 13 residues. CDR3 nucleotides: TGTGCCAGCAGCCCCCTGACGAATTATGAGCAGTTCTTC. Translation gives CASSPLTNYEQFF.

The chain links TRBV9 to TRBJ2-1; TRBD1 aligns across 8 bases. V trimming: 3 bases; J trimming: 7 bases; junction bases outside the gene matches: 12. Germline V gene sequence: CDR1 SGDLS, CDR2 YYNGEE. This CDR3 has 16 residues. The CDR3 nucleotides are TGTGCCAGCAGCGCGGAGTCCTCCGGGACAGGAAATGAGCAGTTCTTC. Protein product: CASSAESSGTGNEQFF.

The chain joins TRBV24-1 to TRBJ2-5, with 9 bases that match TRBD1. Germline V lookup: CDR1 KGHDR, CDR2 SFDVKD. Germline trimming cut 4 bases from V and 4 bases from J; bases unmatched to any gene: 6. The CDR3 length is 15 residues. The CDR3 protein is CATSETGTGRETQYF. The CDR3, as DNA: TGTGCCACCAGTGAGACCGGGACAGGGAGAGAGACCCAGTACTTC.

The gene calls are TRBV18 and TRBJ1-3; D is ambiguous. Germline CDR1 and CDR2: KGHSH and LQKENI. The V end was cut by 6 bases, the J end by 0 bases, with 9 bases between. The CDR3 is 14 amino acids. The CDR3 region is CASSRGDSGNTIYF. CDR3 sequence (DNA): TGTGCCAGCTCCCGCGGTGACTCTGGAAACACCATATATTTT.

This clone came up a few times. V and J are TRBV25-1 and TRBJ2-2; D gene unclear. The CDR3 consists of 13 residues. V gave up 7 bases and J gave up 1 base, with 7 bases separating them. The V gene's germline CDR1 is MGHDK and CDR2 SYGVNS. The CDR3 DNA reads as TGTGCCAGCACAACAGTGAACACCGGGGAGCTGTTTTTT. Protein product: CASTTVNTGELFF.

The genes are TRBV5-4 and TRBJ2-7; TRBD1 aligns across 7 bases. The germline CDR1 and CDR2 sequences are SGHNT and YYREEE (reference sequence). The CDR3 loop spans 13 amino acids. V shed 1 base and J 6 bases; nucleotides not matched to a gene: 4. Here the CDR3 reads CASSLRQGSEQYV. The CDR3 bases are TGTGCCAGCAGCTTGAGACAGGGATCCGAGCAGTACGTC.

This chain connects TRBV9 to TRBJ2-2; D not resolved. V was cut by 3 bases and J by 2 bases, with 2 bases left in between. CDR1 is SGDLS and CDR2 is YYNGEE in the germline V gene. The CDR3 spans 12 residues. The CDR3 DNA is TGTGCCAGCAGCGCCAACACCGGGGAGCTGTTTTTT. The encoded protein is CASSANTGELFF.

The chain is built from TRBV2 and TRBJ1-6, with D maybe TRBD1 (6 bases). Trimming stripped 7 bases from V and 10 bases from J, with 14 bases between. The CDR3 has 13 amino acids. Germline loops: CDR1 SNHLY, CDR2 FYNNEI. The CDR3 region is CASTDGGGSPLHF. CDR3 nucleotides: TGTGCCAGCACTGATGGGGGCGGGTCACCCCTCCACTTT.

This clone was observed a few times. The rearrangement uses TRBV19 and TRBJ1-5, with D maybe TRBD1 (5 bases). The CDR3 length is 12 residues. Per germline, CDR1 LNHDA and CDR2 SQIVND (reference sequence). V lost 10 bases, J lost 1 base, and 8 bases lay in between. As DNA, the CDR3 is TGTGCCACCCGGGACAGCAATCAGCCCCAGCATTTT. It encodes CATRDSNQPQHF. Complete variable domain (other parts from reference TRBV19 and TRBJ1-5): DGGITQSPKYLFRKEGQNVTLSCEQNLNHDAMYWYRQDPGQGLRLIYYSQIVNDFQKGDIAEGYSVSREKKESFPLTVTSAQKNPTAFYLCATRDSNQPQHFGDGTRLSIL.

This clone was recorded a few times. This CDR3 is CASSPQDRGFKANYGYTF. The CDR3 DNA sequence: TGCGCCAGCAGCCCCCAAGACAGGGGCTTTAAAGCTAACTATGGCTACACCTTC. This chain links TRBV4-1 with TRBJ1-2; TRBD1 agrees at 8 bases. J was trimmed by 0 bases and V by 4 bases; bases with no gene match: 13. Germline CDR1 is MGHRA and CDR2 is YSYEKL. CDR3 length: 18 residues.

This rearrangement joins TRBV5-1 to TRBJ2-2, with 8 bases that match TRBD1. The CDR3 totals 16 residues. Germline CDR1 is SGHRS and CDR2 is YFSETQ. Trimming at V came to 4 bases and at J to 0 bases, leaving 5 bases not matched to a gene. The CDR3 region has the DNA TGCGCCAGCAGCGGAGGACAGGGAACGAACACCGGGGAGCTGTTTTTT. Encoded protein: CASSGGQGTNTGELFF.

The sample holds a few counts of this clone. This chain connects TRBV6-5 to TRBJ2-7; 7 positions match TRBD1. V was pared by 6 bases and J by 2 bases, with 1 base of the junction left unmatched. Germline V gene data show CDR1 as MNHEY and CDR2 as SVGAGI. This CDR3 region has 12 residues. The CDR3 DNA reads TGTGCCAGCAGGGACAGGCCCTACGAGCAGTACGTC. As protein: CASRDRPYEQYV.

The CDR3 nucleotides are TGTGCCAGCAGCTTAAGTCAGATGAACACTGAAGCTTTCTTT. It codes for CASSLSQMNTEAFF. This sequence joins TRBV6-5 and TRBJ1-1; D gene uncertain. This CDR3 region has 14 residues. Trimming removed 6 bases from V and 0 bases from J, with 11 bases in between. Germline loops: CDR1 MNHEY, CDR2 SVGAGI.

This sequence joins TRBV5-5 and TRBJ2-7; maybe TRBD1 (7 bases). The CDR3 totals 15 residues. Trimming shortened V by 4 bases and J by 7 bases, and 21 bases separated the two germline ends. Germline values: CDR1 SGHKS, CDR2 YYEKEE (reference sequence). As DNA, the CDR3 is TGTGCCAGCAGCCAGCTGCCCGGGGGCAGGGGGGAGCAGTACGTC. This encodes CASSQLPGGRGEQYV.

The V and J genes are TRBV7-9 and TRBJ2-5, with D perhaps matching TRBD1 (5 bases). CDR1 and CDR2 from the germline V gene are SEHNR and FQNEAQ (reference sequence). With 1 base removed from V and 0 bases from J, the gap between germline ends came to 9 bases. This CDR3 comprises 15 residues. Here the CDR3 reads CASSLEGVYQETQYF. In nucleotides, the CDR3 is TGTGCCAGCAGCTTAGAAGGGGTGTACCAAGAGACCCAGTACTTC. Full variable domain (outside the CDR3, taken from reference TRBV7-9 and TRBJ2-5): DTGVSQNPRHKITKRGQNVTFRCDPISEHNRLYWYRQTLGQGPEFLTYFQNEAQLEKSRLLSDRFSAERPKGSFSTLEIQRTEQGDSAMYLCASSLEGVYQETQYFGPGTRLLVL.

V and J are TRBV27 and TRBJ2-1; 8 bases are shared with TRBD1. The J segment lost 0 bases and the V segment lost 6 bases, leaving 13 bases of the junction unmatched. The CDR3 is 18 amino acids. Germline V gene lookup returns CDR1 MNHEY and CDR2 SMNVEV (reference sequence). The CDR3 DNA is TGTGCCAGCAGCTCCAATCAGGGGGCCGGGAGCTCCTACAATGAGCAGTTCTTC. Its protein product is CASSSNQGAGSSYNEQFF.

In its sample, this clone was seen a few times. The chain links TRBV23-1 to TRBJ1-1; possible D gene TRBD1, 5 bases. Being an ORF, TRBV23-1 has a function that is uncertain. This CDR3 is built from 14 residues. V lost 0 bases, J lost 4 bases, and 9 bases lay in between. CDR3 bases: TGCGCCAGCAGTCAATCGGGGGGATGCACTGAAGCTTTCTTT. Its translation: CASSQSGGCTEAFF.

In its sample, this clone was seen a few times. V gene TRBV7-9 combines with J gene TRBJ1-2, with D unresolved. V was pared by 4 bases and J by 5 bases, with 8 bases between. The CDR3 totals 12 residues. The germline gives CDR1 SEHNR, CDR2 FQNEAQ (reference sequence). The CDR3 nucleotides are TGTGCCAGCAGCTCCAATCTGTATGGCTACACCTTC. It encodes CASSSNLYGYTF.